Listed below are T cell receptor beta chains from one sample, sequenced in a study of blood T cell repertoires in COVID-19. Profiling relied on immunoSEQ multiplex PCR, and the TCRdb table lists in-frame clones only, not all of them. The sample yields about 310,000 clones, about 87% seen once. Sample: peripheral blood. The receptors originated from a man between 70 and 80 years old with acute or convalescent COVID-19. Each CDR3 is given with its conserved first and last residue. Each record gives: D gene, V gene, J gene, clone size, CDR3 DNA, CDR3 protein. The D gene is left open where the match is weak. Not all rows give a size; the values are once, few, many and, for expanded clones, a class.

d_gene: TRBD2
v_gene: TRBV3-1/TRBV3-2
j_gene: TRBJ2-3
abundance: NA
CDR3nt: TGTGCCAGCAGCCAAGGCGCCCTAGCGGCTAGCACAGATACGCAGTATTTT
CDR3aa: CASSQGALAASTDTQYF

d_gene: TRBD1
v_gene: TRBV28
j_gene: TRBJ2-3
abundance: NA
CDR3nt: TGTGCCAGCAGGAGAATGGGACAGGGGGCGAGAGATACGCAGTATTTT
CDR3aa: CASRRMGQGARDTQYF

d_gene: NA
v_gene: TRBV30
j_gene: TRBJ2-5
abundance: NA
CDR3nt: TGTGCCTGGAGTGTAAAAGGGGGCCAAGAGACCCAGTACTTC
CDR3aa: CAWSVKGGQETQYF

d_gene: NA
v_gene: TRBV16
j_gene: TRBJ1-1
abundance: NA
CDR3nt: TGTGCCAGCAGCCGGACCCGGGGCACTGAAGCTTTCTTT
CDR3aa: CASSRTRGTEAFF

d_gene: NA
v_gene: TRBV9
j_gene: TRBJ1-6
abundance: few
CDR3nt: TGTGCCAGCAGCGTAGGTTCGGAGAGTTATTCACCCCTCCACTTT
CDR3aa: CASSVGSESYSPLHF

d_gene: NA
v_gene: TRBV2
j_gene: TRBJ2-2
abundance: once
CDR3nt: TGTGCCAGCGGGCGCACCGGGGAGCTGTTTTTT
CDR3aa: CASGRTGELFF

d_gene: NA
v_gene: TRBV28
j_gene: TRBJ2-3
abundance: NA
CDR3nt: TGTGCCAGCAGCCACCCCGGGTCTCGGGTTCAGACAGATACGCAGTATTTT
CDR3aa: CASSHPGSRVQTDTQYF

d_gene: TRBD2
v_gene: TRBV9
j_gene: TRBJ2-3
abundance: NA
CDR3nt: TGTGCCAGCAGCGTTCTCCCCGCGGGACTAGCGGGCACAGATACGCAGTATTTT
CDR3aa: CASSVLPAGLAGTDTQYF

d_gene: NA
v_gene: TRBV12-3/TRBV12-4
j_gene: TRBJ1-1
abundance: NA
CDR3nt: TGTGCCAGCAGTTTATCCAGCACTGAAGCTTTCTTT
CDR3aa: CASSLSSTEAFF

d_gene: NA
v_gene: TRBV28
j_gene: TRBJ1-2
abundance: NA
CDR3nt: TGTGCCAGCAGACGAACAGGAAACTATGGCTACACCTTC
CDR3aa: CASRRTGNYGYTF

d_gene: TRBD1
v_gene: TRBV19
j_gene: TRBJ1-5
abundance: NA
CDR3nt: TGTGCCAGTAGTGGGGACAGGGCTAGCAATCAGCCCCAGCATTTT
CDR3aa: CASSGDRASNQPQHF

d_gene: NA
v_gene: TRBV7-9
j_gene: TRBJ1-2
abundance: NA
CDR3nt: TGTGCCAGCAGCGCGGGGGGCGGCTACACCTTC
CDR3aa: CASSAGGGYTF

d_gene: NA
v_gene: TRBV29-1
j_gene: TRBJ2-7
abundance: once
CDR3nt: TGCAGCGTTGCGTCCGGCTACGAGCAGTACTTC
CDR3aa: CSVASGYEQYF

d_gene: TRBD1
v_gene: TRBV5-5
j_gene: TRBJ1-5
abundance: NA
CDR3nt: TGTGCCAGCAGCTCAGGGGGCGAAGGTCAGCCCCAGCATTTT
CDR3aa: CASSSGGEGQPQHF

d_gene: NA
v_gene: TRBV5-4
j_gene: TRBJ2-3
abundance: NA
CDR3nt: TGTGCCAGCAGCGACCTGGGACTGGCCCGCACAGATACGCAGTATTTT
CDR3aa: CASSDLGLARTDTQYF

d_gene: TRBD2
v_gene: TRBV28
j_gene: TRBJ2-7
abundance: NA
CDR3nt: TGTGCCAGCACGGGGGGGGTCCCCTACGAGCAGTACTTC
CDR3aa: CASTGGVPYEQYF

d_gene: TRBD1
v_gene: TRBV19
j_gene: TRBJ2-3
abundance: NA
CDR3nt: TGTGCCAGTAGTATAGTTTTAGGGACAGAAACAGATACGCAGTATTTT
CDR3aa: CASSIVLGTETDTQYF

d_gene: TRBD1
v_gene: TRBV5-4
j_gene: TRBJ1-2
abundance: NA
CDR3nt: TGTGCCAGCAGCAGGGACAGCTATGGCTACACCTTC
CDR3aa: CASSRDSYGYTF

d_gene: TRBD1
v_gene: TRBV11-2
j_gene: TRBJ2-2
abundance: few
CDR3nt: TGTGCCAGCAGCTTAGAAGGAGGACAGGGTCAATACACCGGGGAGCTGTTTTTT
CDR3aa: CASSLEGGQGQYTGELFF

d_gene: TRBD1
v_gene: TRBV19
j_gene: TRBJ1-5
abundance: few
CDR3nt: TGTGCCAGTAGTCCGCCTGGTAGGGGGCGAATCCAGCCCCAGCATTTT
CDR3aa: CASSPPGRGRIQPQHF

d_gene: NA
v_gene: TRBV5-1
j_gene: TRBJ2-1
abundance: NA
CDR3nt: TGCGCCAGCAGCTTGGTAGGTGACAGCCAATTTAACAGTGAGCAGTTCTTC
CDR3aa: CASSLVGDSQFNSEQFF

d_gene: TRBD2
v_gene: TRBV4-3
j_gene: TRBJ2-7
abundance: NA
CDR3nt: TGCGCCAGCAGCCAAGGGCTAGCGGGGGGATCCTACGAGCAGTACTTC
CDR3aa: CASSQGLAGGSYEQYF

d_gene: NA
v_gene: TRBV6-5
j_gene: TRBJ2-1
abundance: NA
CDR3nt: TGTGCCAGCAGTTACCTGACAGGAGCCGACTACAATGAGCAGTTCTTC
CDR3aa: CASSYLTGADYNEQFF

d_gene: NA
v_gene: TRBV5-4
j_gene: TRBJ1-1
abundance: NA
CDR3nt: TGTGCCAGCAGCTATAAAGGGGTAGGCACTGAAGCTTTCTTT
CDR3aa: CASSYKGVGTEAFF

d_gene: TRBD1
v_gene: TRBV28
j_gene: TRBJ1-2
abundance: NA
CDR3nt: TGTGCCAGCAGTATAGGACAGGGCTCCAACTATGGCTACACCTTC
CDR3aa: CASSIGQGSNYGYTF

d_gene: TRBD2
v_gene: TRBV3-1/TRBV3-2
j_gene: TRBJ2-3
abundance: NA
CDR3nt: TGTGCCAGCAGCCAAGATCCGGGACTAGCGGGGGGGCTGTCGTATTTT
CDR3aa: CASSQDPGLAGGLSYF

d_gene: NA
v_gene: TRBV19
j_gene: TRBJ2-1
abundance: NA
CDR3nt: TGTGCCAGTAGTATGAGGATCCATGAGCAGTTCTTC
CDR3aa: CASSMRIHEQFF

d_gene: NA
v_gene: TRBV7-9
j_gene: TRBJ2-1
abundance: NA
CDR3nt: TGTGCCAGCAGCTTAACCCACGACAATAACTACAATGAGCAGTTCTTC
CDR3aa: CASSLTHDNNYNEQFF

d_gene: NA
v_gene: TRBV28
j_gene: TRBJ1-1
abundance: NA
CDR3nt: TGTGCCAGCAGCCGGAGGGGAACTGAAGCTTTCTTT
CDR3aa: CASSRRGTEAFF